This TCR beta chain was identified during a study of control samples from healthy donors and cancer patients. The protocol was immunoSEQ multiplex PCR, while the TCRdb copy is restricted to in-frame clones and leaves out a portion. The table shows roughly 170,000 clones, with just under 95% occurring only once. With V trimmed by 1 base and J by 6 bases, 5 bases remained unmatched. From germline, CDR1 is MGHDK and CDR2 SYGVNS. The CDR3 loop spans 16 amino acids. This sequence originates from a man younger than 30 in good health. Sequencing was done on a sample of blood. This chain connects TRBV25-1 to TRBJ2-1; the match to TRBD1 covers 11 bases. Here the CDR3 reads CASSESGTGGPNEQFF. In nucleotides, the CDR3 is TGTGCCAGCAGTGAATCAGGGACAGGGGGACCCAATGAGCAGTTCTTC.